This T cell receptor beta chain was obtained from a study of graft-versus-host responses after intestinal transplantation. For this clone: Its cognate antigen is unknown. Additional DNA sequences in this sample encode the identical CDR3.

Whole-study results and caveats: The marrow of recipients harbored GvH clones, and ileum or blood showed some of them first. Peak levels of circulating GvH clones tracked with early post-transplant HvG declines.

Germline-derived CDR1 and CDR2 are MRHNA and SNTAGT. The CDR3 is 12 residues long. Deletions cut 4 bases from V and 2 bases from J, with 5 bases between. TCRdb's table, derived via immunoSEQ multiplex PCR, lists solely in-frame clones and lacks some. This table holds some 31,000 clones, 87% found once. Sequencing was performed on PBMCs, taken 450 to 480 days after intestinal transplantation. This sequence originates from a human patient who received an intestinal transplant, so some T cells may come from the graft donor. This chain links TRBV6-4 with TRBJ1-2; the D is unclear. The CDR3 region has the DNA TGTGCCAGCAGTGCGAACAACTATGGCTACACCTTC. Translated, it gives CASSANNYGYTF.